The subject of this entry is one T cell receptor (beta chain). These data originate in a study of blood T cell repertoires in COVID-19. Study background: The United States, Italy and Spain provided the acute and convalescent COVID-19 samples. From T cells, B-cell-depleted T cells, or PBMCs came the material, which was cDNA or gDNA.

Per the authors' pipeline: Reference gene primers were amplified, and this amplification served to estimate nucleated cell counts. Sequencing used immunoSEQ multiplex PCR; TCRdb keeps in-frame clones, though not all of them. Clone size and V and J calls were adopted from that table, with D and trimming inferred from the DNA. The table records approximately 250,000 clones, 75% to 85% of them present only once. The V gene's germline CDR1 is MDHEN and CDR2 SYDVKM. Trimming cost V 1 base and J 7 bases; bases outside gene matches: 7. The CDR3 length is 15 residues. The gene calls are TRBV28 and TRBJ1-2; 9 bases are shared with TRBD1. This receptor was identified in a woman aged 50 to 60 with acute or convalescent COVID-19. Source material: peripheral blood. The CDR3 DNA reads TGTGCCAGCAGTTTATCCCCAGGGACAGGGTTTGGCTACACCTTC. Translation: CASSLSPGTGFGYTF.